These 14 T cell receptor beta chains were sequenced from one sample in a study of shared clonotypes between healthy human individuals. This table comes from immunoSEQ multiplex PCR, and its TCRdb copy is limited to in-frame clones, with some not included. This repertoire shows approximately 2.5 million clones, about 92% found once; its top ten account for over 0.12%. Input material: naive CD4+ T cells sorted from blood. As for subset: CD45RA+ positively selected. The origin of the receptors is a man younger than 35 in good health.

V usage is TRBV7-9 and J usage is TRBJ1-2; D ambiguous. The germline gives CDR1 SEHNR, CDR2 FQNEAQ (reference sequence). This CDR3 is 17 amino acids long. The V gene lost 2 bases and the J gene lost 4 bases, with 20 bases spanning the gap. In DNA form, the CDR3 reads TGTGCCAGCAGCTTATCTCTGTTGGGAGGAGGGTCCTATGGCTACACCTTC. Translating it yields CASSLSLLGGGSYGYTF.

This chain joins TRBV11-2 and TRBJ2-2; 8 nucleotides match TRBD2. Germline loops: CDR1 SGHAT, CDR2 FQNNGV. V shed 6 bases, J shed 0 bases, and the junction held 9 bases outside the gene matches. The CDR3 extends over 17 amino acids. For the CDR3, the DNA is TGTGCCAGCAGTGCACTTAGCGGGAAATCGAACACCGGGGAGCTGTTTTTT. Translated: CASSALSGKSNTGELFF.

This clone was seen once. The chain uses TRBV6-5 and TRBJ1-5; D is unclear. Germline lookup yields CDR1 MNHEY and CDR2 SVGAGI. The ends were cut back, 7 bases at V and 0 bases at J, with 13 bases in the middle. This CDR3 contains 15 residues. The chain's CDR3 is CASNINSYSNQPQHF. The CDR3 DNA follows: TGTGCCAGCAACATAAACAGTTATAGCAATCAGCCCCAGCATTTT.

The rearrangement links TRBV7-2 to TRBJ2-3; TRBD1 might be the D (6 bases). V dropped 3 bases and J dropped 4 bases, with 14 bases sitting between them. CDR3 length: 15 amino acids. The germline CDR1 and CDR2 sequences are SGHTA and FQGNSA. The DNA of the CDR3 is TGTGCCAGCAGCTTTCAGGGGAACGGGGCAGATACGCAGTATTTT. Encoded protein: CASSFQGNGADTQYF. The whole variable domain, remainder taken from reference TRBV7-2 and TRBJ2-3, is GAGVSQSPSNKVTEKGKDVELRCDPISGHTALYWYRQSLGQGLEFLIYFQGNSAPDKSGLPSDRFSAERTGGSVSTLTIQRTQQEDSAVYLCASSFQGNGADTQYFGPGTRLTVL.

The genes are TRBV10-3 and TRBJ2-7; a possible D gene is TRBD2 (5 bases). This CDR3 has 14 residues. Trimming took off 1 base at V and 0 bases at J, with 7 bases between the two ends. Germline CDR1 and CDR2: ENHRY and SYGVKD. As DNA, the CDR3 is TGTGCCATCAGTGAGTTTACTAGCTCCTACGAGCAGTACTTC. Protein sequence: CAISEFTSSYEQYF.

The CDR3 protein is CATQLDISNQPQHF. The CDR3 DNA follows: TGTGCCACCCAATTGGACATTAGCAATCAGCCCCAGCATTTT. The chain has TRBV28 and TRBJ1-5; weak D call: TRBD1 (5 bases). Trimming took off 10 bases at V and 0 bases at J, with 13 bases between the two ends. Per germline, CDR1 MDHEN and CDR2 SYDVKM. CDR3 length: 14 residues.

With respect to this clone: This sample includes further DNA sequences coding for the same CDR3. The chain couples TRBV18 to TRBJ2-7; 7 bases match TRBD1. This CDR3 region has 13 residues. V was pared by 3 bases and J by 2 bases, with 1 base of the junction left unmatched. Germline assignment: CDR1 KGHSH and CDR2 LQKENI. The CDR3 coding sequence is TGTGCCAGCTCACCTCAGGGGGCCTACGAGCAGTACTTC. Amino acids: CASSPQGAYEQYF.

This clone was found once. J is TRBJ2-5 and V is TRBV29-1, with TRBD2 matching over 9 bases. Trimming cost V 3 bases and J 3 bases; bases outside gene matches: 5. CDR1 and CDR2 from the germline V gene are SQVTM and ANQGSEA. This CDR3 is built from 14 residues. Here the CDR3 DNA reads TGCAGCGTTGATGGCGGGAGGGCCGAAGAGACCCAGTACTTC. Its protein product is CSVDGGRAEETQYF.

The chain carries TRBV4-3 and TRBJ2-7; D not certain. The CDR3 extends over 14 amino acids. V lost 1 base, J lost 2 bases, and 9 bases lay in between. From germline, CDR1 is LGHNA and CDR2 YSLEER. CDR3 bases: TGCGCCAGCAGCCAAGGTCTAGGGCCCTACGAGCAGTACTTC. Translating it yields CASSQGLGPYEQYF.

The chain joins TRBV5-4 to TRBJ2-4; TRBD2 agrees at 11 bases. There are 13 residues in the CDR3. CDR1 and CDR2 from the germline V gene are SGHNT and YYREEE (reference sequence). Unmatched junction bases numbered 2, after V lost 9 bases and J lost 3 bases. The CDR3 DNA follows: TGTGCCACGGGGACTAGCGGCAAAAACATTCAGTACTTC. Protein sequence: CATGTSGKNIQYF.

The chain employs TRBV7-2 and TRBJ2-7; the match to TRBD2 covers 8 bases. The CDR3 spans 17 residues. Per the germline V gene, CDR1 is SGHTA and CDR2 is FQGNSA. V was pared by 2 bases and J by 2 bases, with 11 bases of the junction left unmatched. The CDR3 here is CASSLRARREGPYEQYF. CDR3 coding DNA: TGTGCCAGCAGCTTAAGGGCACGACGGGAGGGCCCCTACGAGCAGTACTTC. Full variable domain (remainder filled in from reference TRBV7-2 and TRBJ2-7): GAGVSQSPSNKVTEKGKDVELRCDPISGHTALYWYRQSLGQGLEFLIYFQGNSAPDKSGLPSDRFSAERTGGSVSTLTIQRTQQEDSAVYLCASSLRARREGPYEQYFGPGTRLTVT.

This chain connects TRBV29-1 to TRBJ2-7; perhaps D is TRBD1 or TRBD2 (5 bases each). Germline CDR1 and CDR2: SQVTM and ANQGSEA. Deletions cut 2 bases from V and 6 bases from J, with 11 bases between. The CDR3 extends over 12 amino acids. The CDR3 nucleotides read TGCAGCGTTGAAAATCCAGGGAGCGAGCAGTACTTC. Its translation is CSVENPGSEQYF.

CDR3 coding DNA: TGCGCCAGCAGCCAAGACCCAGCGGGGGGGCTGAATACGCAGTATTTT. Its protein is CASSQDPAGGLNTQYF. This chain connects TRBV4-1 to TRBJ2-3; 10 bases are shared with TRBD2. Per the germline V gene, CDR1 is MGHRA and CDR2 is YSYEKL. With 0 bases clipped from V and 7 bases from J, the junction kept 7 bases outside the gene matches. The CDR3 totals 16 residues.

As regards this clone: Other DNA sequences within the sample encode an identical CDR3. The rearrangement joins TRBV5-1 to TRBJ2-3; D not certain. From germline, CDR1 is SGHRS and CDR2 YFSETQ. The CDR3 consists of 15 residues. The V and J ends lost 0 bases and 3 bases respectively, with 11 bases between them. The CDR3: CASSLVGRSTDTQYF. In DNA form, the CDR3 reads TGCGCCAGCAGCTTGGTCGGGCGGAGTACAGATACGCAGTATTTT.